The present entry profiles one T cell receptor (beta chain) with its context. The antigen remains unidentified. With 0 bases clipped from V and 5 bases from J, the junction kept 7 bases outside the gene matches. Germline loops: CDR1 MNHEY, CDR2 SVGAGI. The CDR3 is 15 amino acids. This specimen comes from a study of cytomegalovirus exposure and HLA in healthy donors. Although they were nominally healthy when sampled, donors likely had unrecorded immune exposures. Study observations and caveats: Per a prior analysis, the majority of TCR beta V segments were productive roughly 87% or roughly 30% of the time. Within a later analysis, the majority of CMV-associated TCR beta chains appeared HLA-restricted. An apparent linkage of common viral pathogens to several of the most significant clusters emerged in a later analysis.

In the PCR, 60 Vbeta and 13 Jbeta primers were used. This table comes from immunoSEQ multiplex PCR, and its TCRdb copy is limited to in-frame clones, with some not included. The sample has about 150,000 clones, about 80% seen once; the top ten hold roughly 12%. This receptor was taken from a young man in good health and CMV-seropositive. The chain uses TRBV6-5 and TRBJ2-7, with 7 bases that match TRBD1. The source material was PBMCs. The CDR3 DNA is TGTGCCAGCAGTTACTCGCCGGGACAGACAAACGAGCAGTACTTC. This gives the protein CASSYSPGQTNEQYF.